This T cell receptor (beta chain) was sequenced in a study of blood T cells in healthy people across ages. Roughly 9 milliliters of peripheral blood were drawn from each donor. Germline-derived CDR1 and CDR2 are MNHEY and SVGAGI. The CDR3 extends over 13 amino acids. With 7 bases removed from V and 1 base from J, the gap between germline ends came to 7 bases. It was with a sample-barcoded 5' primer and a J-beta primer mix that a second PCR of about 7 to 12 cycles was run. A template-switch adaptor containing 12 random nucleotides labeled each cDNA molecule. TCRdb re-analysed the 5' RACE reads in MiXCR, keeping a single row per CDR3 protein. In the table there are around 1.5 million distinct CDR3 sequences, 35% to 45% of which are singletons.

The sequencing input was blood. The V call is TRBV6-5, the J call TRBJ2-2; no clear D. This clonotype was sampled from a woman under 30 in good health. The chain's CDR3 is CASNLGNTGELFF. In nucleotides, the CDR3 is TGTGCCAGCAATCTAGGGAACACCGGGGAGCTGTTTTTT.